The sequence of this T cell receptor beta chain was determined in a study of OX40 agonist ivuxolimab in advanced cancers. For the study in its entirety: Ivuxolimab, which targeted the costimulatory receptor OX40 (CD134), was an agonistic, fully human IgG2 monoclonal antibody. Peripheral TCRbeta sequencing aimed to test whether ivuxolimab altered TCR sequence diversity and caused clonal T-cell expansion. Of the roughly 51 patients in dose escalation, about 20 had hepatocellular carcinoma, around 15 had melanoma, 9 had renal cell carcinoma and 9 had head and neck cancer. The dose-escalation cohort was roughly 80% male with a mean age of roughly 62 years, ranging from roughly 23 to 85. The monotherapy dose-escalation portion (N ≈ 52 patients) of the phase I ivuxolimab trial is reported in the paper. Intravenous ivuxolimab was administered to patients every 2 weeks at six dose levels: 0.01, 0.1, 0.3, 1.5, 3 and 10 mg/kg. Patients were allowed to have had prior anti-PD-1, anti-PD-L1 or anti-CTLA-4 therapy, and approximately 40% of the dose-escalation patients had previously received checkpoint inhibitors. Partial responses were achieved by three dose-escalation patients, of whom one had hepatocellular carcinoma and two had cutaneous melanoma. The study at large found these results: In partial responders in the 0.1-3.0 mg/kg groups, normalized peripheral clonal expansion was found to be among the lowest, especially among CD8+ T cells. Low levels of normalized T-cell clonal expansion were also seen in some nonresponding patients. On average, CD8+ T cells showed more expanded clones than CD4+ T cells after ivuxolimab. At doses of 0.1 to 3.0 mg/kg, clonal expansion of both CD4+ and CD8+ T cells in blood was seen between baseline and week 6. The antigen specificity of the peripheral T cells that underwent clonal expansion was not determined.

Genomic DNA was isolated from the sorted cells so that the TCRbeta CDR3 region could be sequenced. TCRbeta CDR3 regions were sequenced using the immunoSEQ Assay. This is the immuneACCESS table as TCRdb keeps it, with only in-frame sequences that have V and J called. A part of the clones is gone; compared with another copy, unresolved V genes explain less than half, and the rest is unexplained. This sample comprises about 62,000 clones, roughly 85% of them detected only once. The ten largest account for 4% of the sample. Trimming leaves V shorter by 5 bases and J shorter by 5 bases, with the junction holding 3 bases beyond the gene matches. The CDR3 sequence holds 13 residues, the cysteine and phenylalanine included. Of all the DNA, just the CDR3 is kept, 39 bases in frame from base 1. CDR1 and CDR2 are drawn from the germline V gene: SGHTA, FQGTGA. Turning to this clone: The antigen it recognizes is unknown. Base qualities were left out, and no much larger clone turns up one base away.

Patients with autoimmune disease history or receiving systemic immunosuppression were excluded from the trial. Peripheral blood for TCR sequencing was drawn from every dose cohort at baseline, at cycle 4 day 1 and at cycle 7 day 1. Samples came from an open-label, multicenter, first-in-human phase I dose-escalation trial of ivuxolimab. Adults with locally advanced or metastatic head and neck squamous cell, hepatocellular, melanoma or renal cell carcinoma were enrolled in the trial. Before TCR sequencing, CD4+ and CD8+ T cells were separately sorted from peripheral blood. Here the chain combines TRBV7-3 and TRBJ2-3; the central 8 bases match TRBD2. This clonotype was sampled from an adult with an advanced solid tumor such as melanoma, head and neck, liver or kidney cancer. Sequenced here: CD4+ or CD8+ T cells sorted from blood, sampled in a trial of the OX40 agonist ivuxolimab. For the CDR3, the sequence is CASSPAGGDTQYF. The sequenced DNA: TGTGCCAGCAGCCCGGCGGGGGGAGATACGCAGTATTTT. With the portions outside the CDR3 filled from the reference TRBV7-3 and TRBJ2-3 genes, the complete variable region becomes GAGVSQTPSNKVTEKGKYVELRCDPISGHTALYWYRQSLGQGPEFLIYFQGTGAADDSGLPNDRFFAVRPEGSVSTLKIQRTERGDSAVYLCASSPAGGDTQYFGPGTRLTVL.